A selection of T cell receptor beta chains follows, all from one sample in a study of cytomegalovirus exposure and HLA in healthy donors. TCRdb's copy holds only in-frame clones and misses some; the assay was immunoSEQ multiplex PCR. The data hold about 64,000 clones, with 65% to 90% observed a single time. Sequenced sample: PBMCs. These receptors came from a female donor in good health and CMV-seronegative. Both conserved end residues are part of each CDR3. The D gene is left open where the match is weak. Only part of the rows carry a size: once, few, many, or a class if the clone is expanded.

CDR3 length	D gene	V gene	J gene	clone size	CDR3 DNA	CDR3 protein
13	NA	TRBV19	TRBJ2-3	NA	TGTGCCAGTAGTGCGGATTCCACAGATACGCAGTATTTT	CASSADSTDTQYF
17	TRBD2	TRBV4-1	TRBJ2-3	few	TGCGCCAGCAGCGCCCCGTTGGCGGGAGTAATATCAGATACGCAGTATTTT	CASSAPLAGVISDTQYF
14	TRBD1	TRBV7-9	TRBJ2-7	NA	TGTGCCAGCAGCCCTGGACAGGGCCTGTACGAGCAGTACTTC	CASSPGQGLYEQYF
15	TRBD2	TRBV5-1	TRBJ2-2	few	TGCGCCAGCAACTCGGGAGGGCCGAACACCGGGGAGCTGTTTTTT	CASNSGGPNTGELFF
14	TRBD2	TRBV7-2	TRBJ2-1	NA	TGTGCCAGCAGCCGCCGGGCGGGAGGAAATGAGCAGTTCTTC	CASSRRAGGNEQFF
14	TRBD1	TRBV27	TRBJ1-2	few	TGTGCCAGCAGACCCCTCCGGGACAGGGCTGGCTACACCTTC	CASRPLRDRAGYTF
19	NA	TRBV7-9	TRBJ1-4	NA	TGTGCCAGCAGCTCAGGCGCGACCCGGTCCTTCGCAACTAATGAAAAACTGTTTTTT	CASSSGATRSFATNEKLFF
15	TRBD1	TRBV19	TRBJ2-3	NA	TGTGCCAGTAGTAAATGGACAGGAAGCACAGATACGCAGTATTTT	CASSKWTGSTDTQYF
14	NA	TRBV11-2	TRBJ1-2	once	TGTGCCAGCAGCCCCCCGGGGGGGTTCAGGGGCTACACCTTC	CASSPPGGFRGYTF
15	TRBD2	TRBV2	TRBJ2-1	NA	TGTGCCAGCAGGGGGACTAGCGGGGGCTACAATGAGCAGTTCTTC	CASRGTSGGYNEQFF
16	TRBD2	TRBV7-2	TRBJ2-5	NA	TGTGCCAGCAGCCCAGAGACTAGCAGACCCGGTGAGACCCAGTACTTC	CASSPETSRPGETQYF
14	NA	TRBV18	TRBJ2-5	NA	TGTGCCAGCTCACACCGGGACATCCAAGAGACCCAGTACTTC	CASSHRDIQETQYF
13	NA	TRBV6-5	TRBJ2-7	NA	TGTGCCAGCAGTTACTCTGAGATGGACGAGCAGTACTTC	CASSYSEMDEQYF
15	TRBD2	TRBV27	TRBJ2-1	NA	TGTGCCAGCAGTTTAGGGACTAGCGGGAGGTATGAGCAGTTCTTC	CASSLGTSGRYEQFF
14	NA	TRBV7-9	TRBJ2-1	NA	TGTGCCAGCAGCGAGTCTACCCCCTACAATGAGCAGTTCTTC	CASSESTPYNEQFF
11	NA	TRBV20-1	TRBJ1-1	few	TGCAGTGTAGCGGTGAACACTGAAGCTTTCTTT	CSVAVNTEAFF
16	TRBD2	TRBV18	TRBJ2-1	few	TGTGCCAGCTCACCACCTGGTCAGAGTAGCGGGAATGAGCAGTTCTTC	CASSPPGQSSGNEQFF
15	NA	TRBV15	TRBJ1-5	NA	TGTGCCACCAGCAGAGACAGGCTGAGCAATCAGCCCCAGCATTTT	CATSRDRLSNQPQHF
14	TRBD1	TRBV18	TRBJ2-1	once	TGTGCCAGCTCACCACAGACAGGGAACAATGAGCAGTTCTTC	CASSPQTGNNEQFF
15	NA	TRBV30	TRBJ2-3	few	TGTGCCTGGAGCGGGGTGGCGCGCAGCACAGATACGCAGTATTTT	CAWSGVARSTDTQYF
15	TRBD2	TRBV5-6	TRBJ2-5	NA	TGTGCCAGCAGCTGGGCGGGGGGGCCCCAAGAGACCCAGTACTTC	CASSWAGGPQETQYF
15	NA	TRBV5-5	TRBJ1-5	NA	TGTGCCAGCAGCCCGAGCCTACTTCGGAATCAGCCCCAGCATTTT	CASSPSLLRNQPQHF
16	TRBD1	TRBV4-1	TRBJ2-5	NA	TGCGCCAGCAGCCAAGATAACGGCAGGGGGTGGGAGACCCAGTACTTC	CASSQDNGRGWETQYF
17	TRBD1	TRBV19	TRBJ2-7	NA	TGTGCCAGTAGTATACCTTCCGCCAGGGGGAGACCCTACGATCAGTACTTC	CASSIPSARGRPYDQYF
15	NA	TRBV4-2	TRBJ1-1	NA	TGTGCCAGCAGCCAAGTGGGGGGGGGTGTTCGGGAAGCTTTCTTT	CASSQVGGGVREAFF
14	TRBD1	TRBV6-5	TRBJ1-5	NA	TGTGCCAGCAGTTATGGACAGGGGCTGCAGCCCCAGCATTTT	CASSYGQGLQPQHF
16	TRBD1	TRBV27	TRBJ2-7	NA	TGTGCCAGCAGTTTCCGGTGGGGACAGGAGGCGTACGAGCAGTACTTC	CASSFRWGQEAYEQYF
16	TRBD1	TRBV6-1	TRBJ2-2	NA	TGTGCCAGCAGTGAGCAGACAGGGGCTTTTGGCGGGGAGCTGTTTTTT	CASSEQTGAFGGELFF
15	TRBD1	TRBV7-2	TRBJ1-5	NA	TGTGCCAGCAGGGCCGGGGACAGGCCCCACCAGCCCCAGCATTTT	CASRAGDRPHQPQHF
15	TRBD1	TRBV28	TRBJ2-2	NA	TGTGCCAGCAGAACGGGACAGGGGAACACCGGGGAGCTGTTTTTT	CASRTGQGNTGELFF
12	NA	TRBV27	TRBJ2-5	few	TGTGCCAGCGGAAAGAGGGAAAAGACCCAGTACTTC	CASGKREKTQYF
15	TRBD1	TRBV5-1	TRBJ1-6	NA	TGCGCCAGCAGCCTGGGACAGGGCTATAATTCACCCCTCCACTTT	CASSLGQGYNSPLHF
15	NA	TRBV5-1	TRBJ2-2	NA	TGCGCCAGCAGCTTGGATCCAGGGTACACCGGGGAGCTGTTTTTT	CASSLDPGYTGELFF
15	TRBD2	TRBV4-1	TRBJ2-1	NA	TGCGCCAGCAGCCCTTCCAGCGGGAGTTACAATGAGCAGTTCTTC	CASSPSSGSYNEQFF
16	NA	TRBV27	TRBJ1-6	NA	TGTGCCAGCAGTTCTCCGGGGGCGACTAGCGCGTCACCCCTCCACTTT	CASSSPGATSASPLHF
16	NA	TRBV6-6	TRBJ1-3	NA	TGTGCCAGCAATCAACGACAGGCCCGCTCTGGAAACACCATATATTTT	CASNQRQARSGNTIYF
15	TRBD1	TRBV7-2	TRBJ2-2	NA	TGTGCCAGCAGGGGCAGAGGGGGCGCTCCCGGGGAGCTGTTTTTT	CASRGRGGAPGELFF
16	TRBD2	TRBV7-3	TRBJ2-3	NA	TGTGCCAGCAGCTCAAGCGGGGGTCTAGACCCAGATACGCAGTATTTT	CASSSSGGLDPDTQYF
16	TRBD2	TRBV11-3	TRBJ2-1	NA	TGTGCCGGCAGCTTAGGGACTAGCGGGGGGGGGAATGAGCAGTTCTTC	CAGSLGTSGGGNEQFF
13	TRBD2	TRBV9	TRBJ2-7	NA	TGTGCCAGCAGCGTCGGGACTAGTGCCGAGCAGTACTTC	CASSVGTSAEQYF
11	NA	TRBV6-5	TRBJ1-2	NA	TGTGCCAGCAGTAATAGCCAGGGCTACACCTTC	CASSNSQGYTF
18	TRBD1	TRBV5-6	TRBJ1-4	NA	TGTGCCAGCAGCCAACTCAATACAGGGGGCACGACTAATGAAAAACTGTTTTTT	CASSQLNTGGTTNEKLFF
16	TRBD1	TRBV7-9	TRBJ1-2	NA	TGTTCCAGCAGCTTTGGGACAGGGTCATCGAACTATGGCTACACCTTC	CSSSFGTGSSNYGYTF
12	TRBD1	TRBV7-6	TRBJ2-7	NA	TGTGCCAGCAGTCCCACAGGGGGCGAGCAGTACTTC	CASSPTGGEQYF
14	TRBD2	TRBV29-1	TRBJ2-3	NA	TGCAGCGTTGTTGAGGGGAGGGGCACAGATACGCAGTATTTT	CSVVEGRGTDTQYF
14	NA	TRBV7-9	TRBJ2-3	NA	TGTGCCACCCGCCCCACGGGGAGCACAGATACGCAGTATTTT	CATRPTGSTDTQYF
13	NA	TRBV25-1	TRBJ1-2	few	TGTGCCAGCAGGACAGGTCGAAGCTATGGCTACACCTTC	CASRTGRSYGYTF
14	TRBD1	TRBV6-5	TRBJ2-7	NA	TGTGCCAGCACACCGGGACAGGGGTCCTACGAGCAGTACTTC	CASTPGQGSYEQYF
16	TRBD1	TRBV28	TRBJ2-5	few	TGTGCCAGCAGTAGGAATACAGGGGGCTTTGTAGAGACCCAGTACTTC	CASSRNTGGFVETQYF
10	NA	TRBV9	TRBJ1-2	NA	TGTGCCAGCTCGGGTCGGGGCTACACCTTC	CASSGRGYTF
17	TRBD1	TRBV7-9	TRBJ2-3	NA	TGTGCCAGCAGCTTAGGACGACAGGGTCGGTACACAGATACGCAGTATTTT	CASSLGRQGRYTDTQYF
14	NA	TRBV6-5	TRBJ1-1	NA	TGTGCCAGCAGTTCCGGGGGGGGAGGTACTGAAGCTTTCTTT	CASSSGGGGTEAFF
17	TRBD2	TRBV2	TRBJ2-5	NA	TGTGCCAGCAGCTCCTATCTTGCCGGGACTAGCGGGGGGACCCAGTACTTC	CASSSYLAGTSGGTQYF
15	NA	TRBV5-1	TRBJ2-3	NA	TGCGCCAGCAGCTTGGCACCAGGTAGCACAGATACGCAGTATTTT	CASSLAPGSTDTQYF
13	TRBD1	TRBV6-1	TRBJ1-2	NA	TGTGCCAGCAGGGACAGGGGAAACTATGGCTACACCTTC	CASRDRGNYGYTF